These 9 T cell receptor beta chains were all obtained from the same sample, sequenced in a study of T cell repertoires in aging, cancer and after chemotherapy. TCR beta rearrangements were amplified from peripheral blood genomic DNA. A mixed TRB-A/B primer pool amplified rearranged TRB by multiplex touch-down PCR. TCRdb ran MiXCR on the multiplex PCR reads and lists one entry per CDR3 protein. The data contain under 4,500 distinct CDR3 sequences, about 28% of them singletons. The sample consisted of blood. The receptors were gathered from a human donor in good health.

By frequency in the sample, this clonotype is medium-sized (0.01 to 0.1%). The chain is built from TRBV6-5 and TRBJ2-1, with TRBD2 matching over 7 bases. CDR3 size: 14 residues. With V trimmed by 1 base and J by 6 bases, 3 bases remained unmatched. Per the germline V gene, CDR1 is MNHEY and CDR2 is SVGAGI. CDR3 loop: CASSYLGLPNEQFF. The CDR3 bases are TGTGCCAGCAGTTACTTGGGACTACCCAATGAGCAGTTCTTC.

V and J are TRBV7-2 and TRBJ2-7; D might be TRBD1 (5 bases). The CDR3 has 13 residues. CDR1 and CDR2 from the germline V gene are SGHTA and FQGNSA. Trimming pared 3 bases from V and 5 bases from J, leaving 11 bases between. The CDR3 region is CASSFQGLDEQYF. Written as DNA, the CDR3 is TGTGCCAGCAGCTTTCAGGGTTTGGACGAGCAGTACTTC.

Comment on this clonotype: The germline gene is not matched at one end of the junction; a read error may be the cause. V is TRBV19 and J is TRBJ2-7; 7 nucleotides match TRBD1. Germline lookup yields CDR1 LNHDA and CDR2 SQIVND (reference sequence). This CDR3 spans 13 amino acids. The CDR3 bases are TGTACCAGTACTCCGGGACAGAACTACGAGCAGTACTTC. Translated: CTSTPGQNYEQYF.

The V gene is TRBV30, the J gene TRBJ1-5; unclear D gene. The V gene's germline CDR1 is GTSNPN and CDR2 SVGIG (reference sequence). The ends were cut back, 3 bases at V and 4 bases at J, with 13 bases in the middle. The CDR3 totals 14 residues. Here the CDR3 DNA reads TGTGCCTGGAGCGGGATGGATCTTAATCAGCCCCAGCATTTT. Amino acid sequence: CAWSGMDLNQPQHF.

The chain is built from TRBV18 and TRBJ1-5; no firm D call. Deletions cut 8 bases from V and 0 bases from J, with 5 bases between. The germline V gene has CDR1 KGHSH and CDR2 LQKENI. The CDR3 runs 12 residues. CDR3 bases: TGTGCCAGCCGGGGTAGCAATCAGCCCCAGCATTTT. Its protein is CASRGSNQPQHF.

The V call is TRBV13, the J call TRBJ2-2, with 9 bases aligning to TRBD1. The CDR3 sequence is 17 residues long. J gave up 1 base and V 6 bases, and 9 bases lay outside the gene matches. The germline gives CDR1 PRHDT, CDR2 FYEKMQ (reference sequence). As DNA, the CDR3 is TGTGCCAGCAGGGGGAAGACAGGGGGGCGGAACACCGGGGAGCTGTTTTTT. It codes for CASRGKTGGRNTGELFF.

The chain links TRBV20-1 to TRBJ2-1; possible D gene TRBD2, 5 bases. Trimming removed 0 bases from V and 0 bases from J, with 12 bases in between. The CDR3 totals 16 residues. CDR1 and CDR2 from the germline V gene are DFQATT and SNEGSKA (reference sequence). The CDR3 here is CSARDPAASSYNEQFF. The CDR3 bases are TGCAGTGCTAGAGATCCAGCGGCGAGCTCCTACAATGAGCAGTTCTTC.

The V and J genes are TRBV30 and TRBJ1-2, with D possibly TRBD1 on 6 matching bases. The CDR3 runs to 15 residues. The V gene's germline CDR1 is GTSNPN and CDR2 SVGIG (reference sequence). V shed 4 bases and J shed 8 bases, with 23 bases lying between them. The CDR3 DNA sequence: TGTGCCTGGAAGCCAACAGGGAGTAAAACGGGCGGCTACACCTTC. Translation gives CAWKPTGSKTGGYTF.

This rearrangement joins TRBV20-1 to TRBJ2-2; D is uncertain. The CDR3 is made up of 15 amino acids. Germline V gives CDR1 DFQATT, CDR2 SNEGSKA (reference sequence). With 0 bases removed from V and 4 bases from J, the gap between germline ends came to 12 bases. The CDR3 DNA reads as TGCAGTGCTAGAGATTCAGCCAGGAGCACCGGGGAGCTGTTTTTT. It translates to CSARDSARSTGELFF.